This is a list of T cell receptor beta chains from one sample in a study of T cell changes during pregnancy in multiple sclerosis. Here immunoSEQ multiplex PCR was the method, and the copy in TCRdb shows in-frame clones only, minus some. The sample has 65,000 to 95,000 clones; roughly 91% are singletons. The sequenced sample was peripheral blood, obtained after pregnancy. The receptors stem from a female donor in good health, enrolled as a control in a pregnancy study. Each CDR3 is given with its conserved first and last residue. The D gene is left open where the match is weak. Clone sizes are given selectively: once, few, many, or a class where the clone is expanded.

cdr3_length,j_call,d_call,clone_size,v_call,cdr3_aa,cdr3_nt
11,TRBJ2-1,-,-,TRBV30,CAWVEDFEQFF,TGTGCCTGGGTGGAGGATTTTGAGCAGTTCTTC
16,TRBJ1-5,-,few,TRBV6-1,CASSVDGGMGNQPQHF,TGTGCCAGCAGTGTCGACGGGGGGATGGGCAATCAGCCCCAGCATTTT
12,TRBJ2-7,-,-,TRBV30,CAWSVSRLEQYF,TGTGCCTGGAGTGTATCCAGGCTCGAGCAGTACTTC
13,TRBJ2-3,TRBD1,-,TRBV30,CATDRDGTDTQYF,TGTGCCACGGACAGGGACGGCACAGATACGCAGTATTTT
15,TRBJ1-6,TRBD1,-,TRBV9,CASSAPGTVNSPLHF,TGTGCCAGCAGCGCCCCAGGGACAGTAAATTCACCCCTCCACTTT
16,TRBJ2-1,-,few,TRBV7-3,CASSPKFSSSYNEQFF,TGTGCCAGCAGCCCCAAGTTCTCTAGCTCCTACAATGAGCAGTTCTTC
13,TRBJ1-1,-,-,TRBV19,CASTFGRNTEAFF,TGTGCCAGTACCTTTGGGCGGAACACTGAAGCTTTCTTT
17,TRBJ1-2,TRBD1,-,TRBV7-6,CASSLWDRGMSGYGYTF,TGTGCCAGCAGCTTATGGGACAGGGGCATGTCGGGCTATGGCTACACCTTC
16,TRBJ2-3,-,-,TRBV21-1,CASQFGERGGTDTQYF,TGTGCCAGCCAATTTGGTGAGCGGGGGGGCACAGATACGCAGTATTTT
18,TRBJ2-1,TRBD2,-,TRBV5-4,CASSLGGLAGNLYNEQFF,TGTGCCAGCAGCTTGGGGGGGCTAGCGGGGAACCTCTACAATGAGCAGTTCTTC
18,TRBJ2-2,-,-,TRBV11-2,CASSFPGVGRESGGELFF,TGTGCCAGCAGCTTTCCCGGGGTGGGTCGAGAGAGTGGCGGGGAGCTGTTTTTT
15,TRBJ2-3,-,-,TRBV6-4,CASSDVGGGTDTQYF,TGTGCCAGCAGTGACGTAGGGGGGGGGACAGATACGCAGTATTTT
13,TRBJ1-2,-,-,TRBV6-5,CASSRREEQGYTF,TGTGCCAGCAGTCGCAGGGAAGAACAAGGCTACACCTTC
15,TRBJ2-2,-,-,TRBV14,CASSPSRRDTGELFF,TGTGCCAGCAGCCCCTCAAGGAGGGACACCGGGGAGCTGTTTTTT
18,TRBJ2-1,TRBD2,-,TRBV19,CASSWYRASGRNYNEQFF,TGTGCCAGTAGTTGGTACAGAGCTAGCGGGAGGAACTACAATGAGCAGTTCTTC
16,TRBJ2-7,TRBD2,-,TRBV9,CASSVGSGRAMSEQYF,TGTGCCAGCAGCGTAGGGAGCGGGAGGGCGATGAGCGAGCAGTACTTC
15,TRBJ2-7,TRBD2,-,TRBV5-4,CASSPSGGAFYEQYF,TGTGCCAGCAGTCCCAGCGGGGGGGCCTTCTACGAGCAGTACTTC
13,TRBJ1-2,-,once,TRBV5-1,CASSSRGNYGYTF,TGCGCCAGCAGCTCTCGAGGGAACTATGGCTACACCTTC
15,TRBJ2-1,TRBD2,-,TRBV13,CASRTQSGRVGEQFF,TGTGCCAGCCGAACCCAGAGCGGGAGGGTCGGGGAGCAGTTCTTC
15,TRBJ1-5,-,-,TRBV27,CASSWSGVDNQPQHF,TGTGCCAGCAGTTGGTCAGGGGTTGACAATCAGCCCCAGCATTTT
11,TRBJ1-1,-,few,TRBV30,CAWQGRTEAFF,TGTGCCTGGCAGGGCCGCACTGAAGCTTTCTTT
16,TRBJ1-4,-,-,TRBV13,CASSLLPGVPNEKLFF,TGTGCCAGCAGCCTCTTACCAGGGGTCCCTAATGAAAAACTGTTTTTT
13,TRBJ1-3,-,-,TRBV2,CASKAGAGNTIYF,TGTGCCAGTAAGGCGGGGGCCGGAAACACCATATATTTT
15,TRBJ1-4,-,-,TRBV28,CASSRGGASNEKLFF,TGTGCCAGCAGCCGCGGCGGGGCCTCTAATGAAAAACTGTTTTTT
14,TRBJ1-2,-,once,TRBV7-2,CASSLGGQGYGYTF,TGTGCCAGCAGCTTAGGGGGGCAGGGATATGGCTACACCTTC
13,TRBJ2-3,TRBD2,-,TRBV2,CARNGGYTDTQYF,TGTGCCAGAAACGGGGGGTACACAGATACGCAGTATTTT
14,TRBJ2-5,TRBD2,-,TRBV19,CASSQRGGTETQYF,TGTGCCAGTAGCCAGCGGGGGGGCACCGAGACCCAGTACTTC
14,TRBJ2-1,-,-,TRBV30,CAWERHRQGNEQFF,TGTGCCTGGGAACGACACCGCCAGGGTAATGAGCAGTTCTTC
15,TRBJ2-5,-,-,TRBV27,CASSDVQGGKETQYF,TGTGCCAGCAGTGATGTCCAGGGTGGGAAAGAGACCCAGTACTTC
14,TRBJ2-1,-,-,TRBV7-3,CASSPGQSYNEQFF,TGTGCCAGCAGCCCCGGACAGAGCTACAATGAGCAGTTCTTC
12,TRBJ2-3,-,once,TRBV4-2,CASTTGRDTQYF,TGTGCCAGCACCACGGGGAGAGATACGCAGTATTTT
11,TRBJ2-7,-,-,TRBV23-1,CANRDPYEQYF,TGCGCGAACAGGGACCCCTACGAGCAGTACTTC
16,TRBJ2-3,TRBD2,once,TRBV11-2,CASSSTTSGGINTQYF,TGTGCCAGCAGCTCCACGACTAGCGGGGGGATAAATACGCAGTATTTT
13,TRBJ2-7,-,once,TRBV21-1,CASNLQPIYEQYF,TGTGCCAGCAATTTGCAACCTATCTACGAGCAGTACTTC
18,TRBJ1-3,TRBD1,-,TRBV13,CASSAMHGTANSGNTIYF,TGTGCCAGCAGCGCCATGCACGGGACAGCTAACTCTGGAAACACCATATATTTT
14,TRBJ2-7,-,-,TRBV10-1,CASSLDSSSYEQYF,TGCGCCAGCAGCCTAGACTCAAGCTCCTACGAGCAGTACTTC
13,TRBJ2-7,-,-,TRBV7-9,CASSWADSYEQYF,TGTGCCAGCAGCTGGGCCGACTCCTACGAGCAGTACTTC
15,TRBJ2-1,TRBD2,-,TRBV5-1,CASSLTSGVTNEQFF,TGCGCCAGCAGCTTGACTAGCGGGGTGACCAATGAGCAGTTCTTC
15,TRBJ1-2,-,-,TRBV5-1,CASSLEFALTDGYTF,TGCGCCAGCAGCTTGGAGTTTGCTCTCACGGATGGCTACACCTTC
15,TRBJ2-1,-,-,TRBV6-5,CASSYSGTLYNEQFF,TGTGCCAGCAGTTACTCGGGCACTCTATACAATGAGCAGTTCTTC
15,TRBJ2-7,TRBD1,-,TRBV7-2,CASSQGTGSSYEQYF,TGTGCCAGCAGTCAAGGGACAGGGTCCTCCTACGAGCAGTACTTC
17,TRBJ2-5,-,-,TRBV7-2,CASSLAVAGALQETQYF,TGTGCCAGCAGCTTAGCGGTGGCGGGGGCCCTCCAAGAGACCCAGTACTTC
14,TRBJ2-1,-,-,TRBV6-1,CASIGIREEVEQFF,TGTGCCAGCATCGGGATTAGGGAAGAGGTTGAGCAGTTCTTC
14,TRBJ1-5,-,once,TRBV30,CAWSVRGGAQPQHF,TGTGCCTGGAGTGTAAGGGGGGGTGCTCAGCCCCAGCATTTT
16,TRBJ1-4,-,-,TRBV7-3,CASSFQSGSPWEKLFF,TGTGCCAGCAGCTTCCAGTCCGGGTCTCCTTGGGAAAAACTGTTTTTT
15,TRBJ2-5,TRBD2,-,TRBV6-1,CASTPLTSGTETQYF,TGTGCCAGCACCCCCCTGACTAGCGGAACAGAGACCCAGTACTTC
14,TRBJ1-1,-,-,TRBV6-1,CASIVGGMNTEAFF,TGTGCCAGCATAGTCGGGGGTATGAACACTGAAGCTTTCTTT
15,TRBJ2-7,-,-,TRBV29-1,CSVSRPGQSSGEQYF,TGCAGCGTTTCTAGGCCGGGACAAAGCTCGGGGGAGCAGTACTTC
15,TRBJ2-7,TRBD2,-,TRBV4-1,CASSQLGLGVYEQYF,TGCGCCAGCAGCCAACTGGGACTAGGGGTCTACGAGCAGTACTTC
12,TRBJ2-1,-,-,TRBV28,CASSPNPPVQFF,TGTGCCAGCAGTCCAAATCCGCCGGTTCAGTTCTTC
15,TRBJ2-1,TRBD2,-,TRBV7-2,CASSFSGASYNEQFF,TGTGCCAGCAGCTTCAGCGGGGCCTCCTACAATGAGCAGTTCTTC
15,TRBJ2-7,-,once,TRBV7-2,CASSLAAAPTYEQYF,TGTGCCAGCAGCTTAGCAGCTGCCCCCACCTACGAGCAGTACTTC
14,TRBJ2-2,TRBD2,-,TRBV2,CASRDGRGAGELFF,TGTGCCAGCAGGGATGGACGGGGGGCCGGGGAGCTGTTTTTT
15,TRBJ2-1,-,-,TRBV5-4,CASSAQLVNYNEQFF,TGTGCCAGCAGCGCCCAACTAGTAAACTACAATGAGCAGTTCTTC
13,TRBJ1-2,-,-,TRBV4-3,CASSRGLADGYTF,TGCGCCAGCAGCCGAGGGCTGGCCGATGGCTACACCTTC
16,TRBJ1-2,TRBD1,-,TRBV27,CASSGTGGWNDYGYTF,TGTGCCAGCAGTGGGACAGGGGGATGGAACGACTATGGCTACACCTTC
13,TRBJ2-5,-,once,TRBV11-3,CASSLTEQETQYF,TGTGCCAGCAGCTTAACAGAGCAAGAGACCCAGTACTTC
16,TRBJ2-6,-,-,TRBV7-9,CASSLAQGTGANVLTF,TGTGCCAGCAGCTTAGCCCAGGGGACTGGGGCCAACGTCCTGACTTTC
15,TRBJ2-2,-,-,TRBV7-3,CASSQTGGRSGELFF,TGTGCCAGCAGCCAGACTGGGGGGAGGAGCGGGGAGCTGTTTTTT